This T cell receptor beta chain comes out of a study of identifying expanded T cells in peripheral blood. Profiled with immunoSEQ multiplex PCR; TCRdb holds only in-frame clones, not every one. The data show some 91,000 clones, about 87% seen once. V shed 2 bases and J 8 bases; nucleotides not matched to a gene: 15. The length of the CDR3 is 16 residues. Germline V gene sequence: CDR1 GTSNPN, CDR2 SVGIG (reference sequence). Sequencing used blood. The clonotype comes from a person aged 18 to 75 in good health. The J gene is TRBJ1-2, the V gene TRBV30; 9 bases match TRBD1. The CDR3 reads CAWSREAPGQGGGYTF. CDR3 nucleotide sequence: TGTGCCTGGAGTCGCGAGGCCCCGGGACAGGGTGGAGGCTACACCTTC.